The 22 T cell receptor beta chains below were found in one sample sequenced in a study of OX40 agonist ivuxolimab in advanced cancers. The data were produced by immunoSEQ multiplex PCR, yet TCRdb's version contains in-frame clones alone and is incomplete. Of around 40,000 clones listed, about nine tenths were seen once; the top ten hold 9.5%. The sample consisted of CD4+ or CD8+ T cells sorted from blood, taken in a trial of the OX40 agonist ivuxolimab. These TCRs come from an adult with an advanced solid tumor such as melanoma, head and neck, liver or kidney cancer.

The chain has TRBV9 and TRBJ1-5, with D possibly matching TRBD1 (6 bases). This CDR3 contains 14 residues. The germline CDR1 and CDR2 sequences are SGDLS and YYNGEE. V gave up 3 bases and J gave up 5 bases, with 12 bases separating them. The CDR3 DNA reads as TGTGCCAGCAGCGAGGAAGGGGGTGATCAGCCCCAGCATTTT. Residues: CASSEEGGDQPQHF.

The chain links TRBV19 to TRBJ1-1; D perhaps matches TRBD1 (5 bases). Germline V gene data show CDR1 as LNHDA and CDR2 as SQIVND (reference sequence). The CDR3 is 14 amino acids. Trimming shortened V by 7 bases and J by 3 bases, and 15 bases separated the two germline ends. CDR3 nucleotide sequence: TGTGCCAGTACCCCGAGATTGACAGACACTGAAGCTTTCTTT. This codes for CASTPRLTDTEAFF.

The chain carries TRBV27 and TRBJ1-2; no reliable D call. This CDR3 comprises 13 residues. V was trimmed by 6 bases and J by 2 bases, leaving 10 bases between them. Germline CDR1 is MNHEY and CDR2 is SMNVEV (reference sequence). The CDR3 region is CASSRVVNYGYTF. For the CDR3, the DNA is TGTGCCAGCAGCCGGGTCGTAAACTATGGCTACACCTTC.

The chain employs TRBV27 and TRBJ2-1, with 10 bases lining up with TRBD1. There are 15 residues in the CDR3. The germline CDR1 and CDR2 sequences are MNHEY and SMNVEV (reference sequence). V shed 2 bases and J 7 bases; nucleotides not matched to a gene: 5. CDR3 coding DNA: TGTGCCAGCAGTTTAGGGACAGGGGCCTCGAATGAGCAGTTCTTC. Translated, it gives CASSLGTGASNEQFF.

CDR3 loop: CASSVRGAGANVLTF. Written as DNA, the CDR3 is TGTGCCAGCAGCGTACGCGGCGCCGGGGCCAACGTCCTGACTTTC. V and J are TRBV9 and TRBJ2-6, with unresolved D. Deletions cut 1 base from V and 4 bases from J, with 9 bases between. The CDR3 loop spans 15 amino acids. The germline CDR1 and CDR2 sequences are SGDLS and YYNGEE.

This sequence joins TRBV6-1 and TRBJ2-7; no clear D. Trimming stripped 8 bases from V and 5 bases from J, with 19 bases between. This CDR3 contains 14 residues. The V gene's germline CDR1 is MNHNS and CDR2 SASEGT. The CDR3 coding sequence is TGTGCCAGCTCCGGTGGGCCAGAAGGCGACGAGCAGTACTTC. Its translation: CASSGGPEGDEQYF.

The V call is TRBV19, the J call TRBJ2-2; D call uncertain. The CDR3 runs to 16 residues. V was clipped by 3 bases and J by 0 bases, with 11 bases between them. CDR1 is LNHDA and CDR2 is SQIVND in the germline V gene (reference sequence). The CDR3 protein is CASSILRAANTGELFF. In DNA, the CDR3 is TGTGCCAGTAGTATTTTAAGGGCAGCGAACACCGGGGAGCTGTTTTTT.

The rearrangement uses TRBV13 and TRBJ2-1; D remains unclear. CDR1 is PRHDT and CDR2 is FYEKMQ in the germline V gene (reference sequence). V was clipped by 5 bases and J by 10 bases, with 9 bases between them. This CDR3 region has 11 residues. The CDR3 DNA reads TGTGCCAGCAGCCCGACTCGCGAGCAGTTCTTC. This codes for CASSPTREQFF. The variable domain in full, with the rest retrieved from reference TRBV13 and TRBJ2-1, is AAGVIQSPRHLIKEKRETATLKCYPIPRHDTVYWYQQGPGQDPQFLISFYEKMQSDKGSIPDRFSAQQFSDYHSELNMSSLELGDSALYFCASSPTREQFFGPGTRLTVL.

Only one count was recorded for this clone. The chain recombines TRBV4-3 with TRBJ2-1; 8 nucleotides line up with TRBD2. Germline trimming cut 4 bases from V and 3 bases from J; bases unmatched to any gene: 5. CDR3 size: 15 residues. Germline CDR1 LGHNA, CDR2 YSLEER. The CDR3 coding sequence is TGCGCCAGCAGCCTAATTAGCGGGGACTACAATGAGCAGTTCTTC. Translated: CASSLISGDYNEQFF.

This chain connects TRBV28 to TRBJ1-2; D unresolved. The CDR3 loop spans 14 amino acids. V was trimmed by 7 bases and J by 4 bases, leaving 16 bases between them. Germline CDR1 is MDHEN and CDR2 is SYDVKM. CDR3 nucleotides: TGTGCCAGCACCCCCAATGGGGTGTCCTATGGCTACACCTTC. Protein product: CASTPNGVSYGYTF.

As DNA, the CDR3 is TGTGCCAGCAGCCCCTTAATGGGCGGGAACAATGAGCAGTTCTTC. Translation: CASSPLMGGNNEQFF. The J gene is TRBJ2-1, the V gene TRBV7-9; a weak D match, TRBD2 (6 bases). V was cut by 5 bases and J by 5 bases, with 16 bases left in between. The germline V gene has CDR1 SEHNR and CDR2 FQNEAQ (reference sequence). The CDR3 has 15 amino acids.

CDR3 in amino acids: CASSLLGGQETQYF. CDR3 nucleotides: TGTGCCAGCAGCTTATTGGGGGGCCAAGAGACCCAGTACTTC. The V call is TRBV7-9, the J call TRBJ2-5; D may be TRBD2 (6 bases). This CDR3 has 14 residues. Looked up from germline, CDR1 is SEHNR and CDR2 is FQNEAQ (reference sequence). V was pared by 2 bases and J by 1 base, with 8 bases between.

The chain couples TRBV14 to TRBJ1-3; the D gene is possibly TRBD1 (5 bases). CDR1 SGHDN and CDR2 FVKESK come from the germline V gene. Trimming stripped 4 bases from V and 0 bases from J, with 10 bases between. CDR3 length equals 15 residues. The CDR3: CASSPDSISGNTIYF. CDR3 nucleotides: TGTGCCAGCAGCCCCGACAGCATCTCTGGAAACACCATATATTTT.

This chain joins TRBV7-9 and TRBJ1-1; D uncertain. Germline loops: CDR1 SEHNR, CDR2 FQNEAQ (reference sequence). The length of the CDR3 is 14 residues. The V end lost 5 bases, the J end lost 3 bases, and 13 bases lay between the germline ends. CDR3 coding DNA: TGTGCCAGCAGCCCCTCGGTAGTTTACACTGAAGCTTTCTTT. This codes for CASSPSVVYTEAFF.

This chain connects TRBV6-6 to TRBJ2-7; D is undetermined. The V and J ends lost 2 bases and 5 bases respectively, with 10 bases between them. The CDR3 runs to 13 residues. CDR1 and CDR2 (germline): MNHNY, SVGAGI (reference sequence). CDR3 protein: CASSYGPGDEQYV. In DNA form, the CDR3 reads TGTGCCAGCAGTTACGGTCCGGGTGACGAGCAGTACGTC.

The V and J genes are TRBV27 and TRBJ1-1, with a possible D match to TRBD1 (5 bases). The V and J ends lost 7 bases and 4 bases respectively, with 10 bases between them. The CDR3 length is 12 residues. Germline V gene sequence: CDR1 MNHEY, CDR2 SMNVEV (reference sequence). The CDR3 DNA sequence: TGTGCCAGCATGTCGGGGGGCACTGAAGCTTTCTTT. As protein: CASMSGGTEAFF.

The V call is TRBV7-8, the J call TRBJ2-2; no clear D gene. The CDR3 extends over 16 amino acids. The ends were cut back, 5 bases at V and 0 bases at J, with 13 bases in the middle. Germline CDR1 SGHVS, CDR2 FQNEAQ. Here the CDR3 reads CASSDGPLANTGELFF. In DNA, the CDR3 is TGTGCCAGCAGCGACGGACCATTAGCGAACACCGGGGAGCTGTTTTTT.

The genes are TRBV30 and TRBJ2-1; D is ambiguous. This CDR3 spans 13 amino acids. With 7 bases removed from V and 2 bases from J, the gap between germline ends came to 12 bases. CDR1 and CDR2 (germline): GTSNPN, SVGIG (reference sequence). The CDR3 region is CALWAAPYNEQFF. CDR3 bases: TGTGCCTTGTGGGCGGCCCCCTACAATGAGCAGTTCTTC.

The chain links TRBV9 to TRBJ2-5; D perhaps matches TRBD2 (6 bases). CDR3 length equals 17 residues. Germline V gene lookup returns CDR1 SGDLS and CDR2 YYNGEE. V shed 2 bases and J shed 5 bases, with 22 bases lying between them. CDR3 bases: TGTGCCAGCAGCGTGCCTCTTGCAGGCGGGGACGGGGAGACCCAGTACTTC. Its translation: CASSVPLAGGDGETQYF.

V gene TRBV6-1 combines with J gene TRBJ1-1; tentatively, D is TRBD1 (6 bases). V dropped 2 bases and J dropped 5 bases, with 12 bases sitting between them. Germline V gene data show CDR1 as MNHNS and CDR2 as SASEGT. This CDR3 comprises 14 residues. The CDR3 sequence is CASSELGAGTEAFF. The CDR3 region has the DNA TGTGCCAGCAGTGAATTGGGGGCAGGGACTGAAGCTTTCTTT.

The table lists this clone with a few counts. This CDR3 reads CASSPPLAEAFF. CDR3 bases: TGCGCCAGCAGCCCCCCTCTAGCTGAAGCTTTCTTT. V is TRBV10-2 and J is TRBJ1-1; no definite D call. Trimming left V 6 bases short and J 6 bases short, with 11 bases between. Germline CDR1 is WSHSY and CDR2 is SAAADI. The length of the CDR3 is 12 residues.

The chain uses TRBV7-9 and TRBJ1-1; 10 nucleotides line up with TRBD1. CDR1 SEHNR and CDR2 FQNEAQ come from the germline V gene (reference sequence). V gave up 5 bases and J gave up 0 bases; unmatched junction bases: 3. CDR3 length: 15 residues. The CDR3 spells CASSLTGGLNTEAFF. Written as DNA, the CDR3 is TGTGCCAGCAGCCTGACAGGGGGCCTGAACACTGAAGCTTTCTTT. Variable domain in full (rest from reference TRBV7-9 and TRBJ1-1): DTGVSQNPRHKITKRGQNVTFRCDPISEHNRLYWYRQTLGQGPEFLTYFQNEAQLEKSRLLSDRFSAERPKGSFSTLEIQRTEQGDSAMYLCASSLTGGLNTEAFFGQGTRLTVV.